A selection of T cell receptor beta chains follows, all from one sample in a study of shared clonotypes between healthy human individuals. This table comes from immunoSEQ multiplex PCR, and its TCRdb copy is limited to in-frame clones, with some not included. The table has 2 million to 3 million clones, approximately 93% seen once. Sequencing was carried out using naive CD4+ T cells from PBMCs. Receptors originate from a young man in good health. Some clones in this sample may be carry-over from other donors' samples. Both conserved end residues are part of each CDR3. A D gene is named only where the DNA matches it firmly. Clone size appears in some rows only: once, few, many, or a class for an expanded clone.

J	D	V	size	DNA	CDR3
TRBJ2-1	TRBD2	TRBV19	-	TGTGCCAGTAGTAACCGAAGACTAGCGGGAGAGGATGAGCAGTTCTTC	CASSNRRLAGEDEQFF
TRBJ2-1	-	TRBV14	-	TGTGCCAGCAGCCAAGATCCTTATGCCCCCGTCCAGTTCTTC	CASSQDPYAPVQFF
TRBJ1-3	-	TRBV30	-	TGTGCCTGGAGTCTTGACAGGGGAAACACCATATATTTT	CAWSLDRGNTIYF
TRBJ1-1	TRBD1	TRBV7-9	-	TGTGCCAGCAGCGCGGGACAGGGAACTGAAGCTTTCTTT	CASSAGQGTEAFF
TRBJ2-1	TRBD2	TRBV6-1	-	TGTGCCAGCAGTGAAGGGACTAGCGGTTTGAGGGATGAGCAGTTCTTC	CASSEGTSGLRDEQFF
TRBJ2-1	TRBD2	TRBV18	-	TGTGCCAGCTCACCTTACAGCGGGAGCTCCTACAATGAGCAGTTCTTC	CASSPYSGSSYNEQFF
TRBJ1-1	-	TRBV18	-	TGTGCCAGCTCACTTGGGACGGACACTGAAGCTTTCTTT	CASSLGTDTEAFF
TRBJ2-7	-	TRBV5-1	-	TGCGCCAGCAAGACCCAAACCCCGCGGGAGCAGTACTTC	CASKTQTPREQYF
TRBJ2-7	-	TRBV27	once	TGTGCCAGCAGTTTTGGACGGATGCTCTCCTACGAGCAGTACTTC	CASSFGRMLSYEQYF
TRBJ2-7	TRBD2	TRBV5-1	-	TGCGCCAGCAGCCCCGGGACTAGCGGGAGTAATCGTGAGGAGCAGTACTTC	CASSPGTSGSNREEQYF
TRBJ2-7	-	TRBV11-2	-	TGTGCCAGCAGCCCGCGACACGCTTCCTACGAGCAGTACTTC	CASSPRHASYEQYF
TRBJ2-3	TRBD2	TRBV7-3	once	TGTGCCAGCAGCCCCGCTAGCGGGAGGGCAGATACGCAGTATTTT	CASSPASGRADTQYF
TRBJ2-7	TRBD2	TRBV27	-	TGTGCCAGCAGTCTCGGGACTAGGGCCTACGAGCAGTACTTC	CASSLGTRAYEQYF
TRBJ2-1	TRBD2	TRBV13	-	TGTGCCAGCAGCTTAGGCCCTCCCGCTAGCGGGCTCTACAATGAGCAGTTCTTC	CASSLGPPASGLYNEQFF
TRBJ2-1	-	TRBV11-1	-	TGTGCCAGCAGCCACGGGTACGCGGGGGCTCGGGGTGAGCAGTTCTTC	CASSHGYAGARGEQFF
TRBJ2-1	-	TRBV19	-	TGTGCCAGTAGTACCCTACCCCAACCCCACAGGGAAAGGAGCTCCTACAATGAGCAGTTCTTC	CASSTLPQPHRERSSYNEQFF
TRBJ1-1	-	TRBV28	-	TGTGCCAGCAAGGGCGGTATTGAAGCTTTCTTT	CASKGGIEAFF
TRBJ2-5	-	TRBV5-1	-	TGCGCCAGCAGCTTTTCGTGGTTGATGGAGACCCAGTACTTC	CASSFSWLMETQYF
TRBJ2-1	-	TRBV2	-	TGTGCCAGCAGTGAAGTCTTCTACAATGAGCAGTTCTTC	CASSEVFYNEQFF
TRBJ1-2	TRBD1	TRBV18	-	TGTGCCAGCTCACCGGGACAGTTCCCAGCTAACTATGGCTACACCTTC	CASSPGQFPANYGYTF
TRBJ2-2	TRBD2	TRBV10-3	-	TGTGCCATCAGTCTGTCTAGCGGGGGACGGACCGGGGAGCTGTTTTTT	CAISLSSGGRTGELFF
TRBJ2-6	-	TRBV18	-	TGTGCCAGCTCACCTACTTTACGGGGATCTGGGGCCAACGTCCTGACTTTC	CASSPTLRGSGANVLTF
TRBJ1-1	-	TRBV19	-	TGTGCCAGTAGCCCGGGATATGAAGGGACTGAAGCTTTCTTT	CASSPGYEGTEAFF
TRBJ2-7	-	TRBV5-1	-	TGCGCCAGCAGACAGGGGAGGTACGAGCAGTACTTC	CASRQGRYEQYF
TRBJ2-7	TRBD1	TRBV10-1	-	TGCGCCAGCTCGGACAGGGACTCCTACGAGCAGTACTTC	CASSDRDSYEQYF
TRBJ1-1	TRBD1	TRBV6-1	-	TGTTGTACGTCGGGACAGGGGTGGACTGAAGCTTTCTTT	CCTSGQGWTEAFF
TRBJ1-1	-	TRBV2	-	TGTGCCAGCAGTGAAAGATACACTGAAGCTTTCTTT	CASSERYTEAFF
TRBJ2-7	TRBD1	TRBV4-1	-	TGCGCCAGCAGCCAAGTCTCGGGACAGTGGGGCGAGCAGTACTTC	CASSQVSGQWGEQYF
TRBJ2-2	TRBD1	TRBV30	-	TGTGCCTGGAGTGGACGGACAGGGCGCGGAGGAGGGGAGCTGTTTTTT	CAWSGRTGRGGGELFF
TRBJ2-5	-	TRBV5-1	-	TGCGCCAGCAGCTTGGGGGGAATCCAAGAGACCCAGTACTTC	CASSLGGIQETQYF
TRBJ1-2	-	TRBV19	-	TGTGCCAGTAGTATCAAGGGGAGGGATGGCTACACCTTC	CASSIKGRDGYTF
TRBJ2-5	TRBD2	TRBV5-1	-	TGCGCCAGCAGCTTGGTTAGCGGGAGAGGAGAGACCCAGTACTTC	CASSLVSGRGETQYF
TRBJ1-4	-	TRBV28	once	TGTGCCAGCCGTGCGATTGCAACTAATGAAAAACTGTTTTTT	CASRAIATNEKLFF
TRBJ2-7	-	TRBV7-2	-	TGTGCCAGCAGCCCATGGGACCCGCGTATGGGCTCCTACGAGCAGTACTTC	CASSPWDPRMGSYEQYF
TRBJ2-3	-	TRBV18	-	TGTGCCAGCTCACCGCCCGGGACAGATACGCAGTATTTT	CASSPPGTDTQYF
TRBJ2-3	-	TRBV7-9	-	TGTGCCAGCAGCTTTTTCTTAACAGACACACTTCCTGGCACAGATACGCAGTATTTT	CASSFFLTDTLPGTDTQYF
TRBJ2-5	TRBD2	TRBV6-5	-	TGTGCCAGCAAGACTAGCGAAGAGACCCAGTACTTC	CASKTSEETQYF
TRBJ1-1	TRBD1	TRBV5-1	-	TGCGCCAGCAGCACAGGGACAGGGGGCGCGGGCACTGAAGCTTTCTTT	CASSTGTGGAGTEAFF
TRBJ2-5	-	TRBV19	-	TGTGCTATTTTGCAGACCCAGTACTTC	CAILQTQYF
TRBJ2-2	-	TRBV6-6	once	TGTGCCAGCGGCGGGGAGCTGTTTTTT	CASGGELFF
TRBJ1-4	-	TRBV10-1	-	TGCGCCAGCAGTGGGGGAGAGGGGGAAAAACTGTTTTTT	CASSGGEGEKLFF
TRBJ2-7	-	TRBV28	-	TGTGCCAGCAGTTTATCACAGGTCTACGAGCAGTACTTC	CASSLSQVYEQYF
TRBJ1-2	TRBD1	TRBV29-1	-	TGCAGCTCAGGGGACAGTAACTATGGCTACACCTTC	CSSGDSNYGYTF
TRBJ1-2	TRBD1	TRBV4-1	-	TGCGCCAGCAGCCGACCCGACAAAGGGGGCGCTTATGGCTACACCTTC	CASSRPDKGGAYGYTF
TRBJ2-7	-	TRBV19	-	TGTGCCAGTAGTATGGTGGCAGGGACCTACGAGCAGTACTTC	CASSMVAGTYEQYF
TRBJ1-2	-	TRBV6-7	-	TGTGCCAGCAGCCCGGGACGCCCGAACTATGGCTACACCTTC	CASSPGRPNYGYTF
TRBJ1-1	TRBD1	TRBV18	-	TGTGCCAGCTCACTGACAGGGATGAACACTGAAGCTTTCTTT	CASSLTGMNTEAFF
TRBJ1-1	TRBD1	TRBV7-8	-	TGTGCCAGCAGCAGCCGGGACAGGGGCACCTTAGGTTCGTGGACTGAAGCTTTCTTT	CASSSRDRGTLGSWTEAFF
TRBJ1-1	-	TRBV15	-	TGTGCCACCAGCGAGCCAGACAGAGCCGAAGCTTTCTTT	CATSEPDRAEAFF
TRBJ2-1	-	TRBV11-2	once	TGTGCCAGCAGCTTAGATATTGGCGGGTACTACAATGAGCAGTTCTTC	CASSLDIGGYYNEQFF
TRBJ2-5	-	TRBV29-1	-	TGCAGCGTTGAGATGGGTGAGACCCAGTACTTC	CSVEMGETQYF
TRBJ2-7	-	TRBV6-1	-	TGTGCCAGCAACGGGAGAAATTCCTACGAGCAGTACTTC	CASNGRNSYEQYF